What follows is one TCR beta chain and its context. Its target is unknown. This entry belongs to a study of Graves' ophthalmopathy and Graves' hyperthyroidism. Study-wide findings and caveats: Ophthalmopathy progression prediction by the model yielded a sensitivity of about 68% and a specificity of about 72%.

Deletions cut 4 bases from V and 0 bases from J, with 12 bases between. The CDR3 runs to 15 residues. Beta-chain TCR CDR3 regions were amplified from RNA transcripts. In the first round, RT-PCR was carried out with HTBI primers, and a multiplex PCR formed the second round. TCRdb ran MiXCR on the multiplex PCR reads and lists one entry per CDR3 protein. The sample has 150,000 to 200,000 distinct CDR3 sequences; about two fifths are singletons. The chain links TRBV12-3 or TRBV12-4 to TRBJ1-2; no clear D. The TCR was taken from a man aged 25-45 years with Graves' ophthalmopathy. Material: peripheral blood. CDR3 nucleotides: TGTGCCAGCAGTTCCTACAGCGAACCTAACTATGGCTACACCTTC. It yields the protein CASSSYSEPNYGYTF.